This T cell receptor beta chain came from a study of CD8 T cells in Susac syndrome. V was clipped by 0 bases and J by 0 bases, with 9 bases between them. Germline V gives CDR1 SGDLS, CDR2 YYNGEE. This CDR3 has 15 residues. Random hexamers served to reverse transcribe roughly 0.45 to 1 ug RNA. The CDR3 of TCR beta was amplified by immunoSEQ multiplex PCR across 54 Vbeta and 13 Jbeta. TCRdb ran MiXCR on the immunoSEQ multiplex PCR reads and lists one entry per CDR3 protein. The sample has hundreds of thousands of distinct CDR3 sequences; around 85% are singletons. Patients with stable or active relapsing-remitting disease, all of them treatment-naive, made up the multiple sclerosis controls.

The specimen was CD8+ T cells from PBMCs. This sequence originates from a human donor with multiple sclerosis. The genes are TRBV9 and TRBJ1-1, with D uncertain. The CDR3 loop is CASSVGPRMNTEAFF. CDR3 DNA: TGTGCCAGCAGCGTAGGTCCCAGAATGAACACTGAAGCTTTCTTT.